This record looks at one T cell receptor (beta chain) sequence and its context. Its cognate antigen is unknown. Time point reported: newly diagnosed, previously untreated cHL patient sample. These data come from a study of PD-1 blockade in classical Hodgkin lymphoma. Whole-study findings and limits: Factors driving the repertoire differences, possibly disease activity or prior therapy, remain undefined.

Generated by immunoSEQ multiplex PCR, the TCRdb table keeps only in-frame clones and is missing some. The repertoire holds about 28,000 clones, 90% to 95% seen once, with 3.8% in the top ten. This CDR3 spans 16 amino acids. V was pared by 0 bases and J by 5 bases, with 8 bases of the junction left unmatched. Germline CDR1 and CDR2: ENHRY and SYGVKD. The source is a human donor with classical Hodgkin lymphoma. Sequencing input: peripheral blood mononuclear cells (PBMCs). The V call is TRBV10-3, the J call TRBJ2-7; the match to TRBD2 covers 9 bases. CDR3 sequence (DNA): TGTGCCATCAGTGAGTCGATAGCGGGAGTTCGCAACGAGCAGTACTTC. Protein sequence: CAISESIAGVRNEQYF.